This T cell receptor (beta chain) was obtained from a study of blood T cell repertoires in COVID-19. Background on the study: COVID-19 samples, acute and convalescent, were from the United States, Italy and Spain. From T cells, B-cell-depleted T cells, or PBMCs came the material, which was cDNA or gDNA.

Source study methods: Reference gene primer amplification gave estimated nucleated cell counts. Measured with immunoSEQ multiplex PCR; TCRdb has only the in-frame clones, and not every one. D and trimming were read from the DNA, whereas the V and J calls and clone size are those reported in that table. Of about 88,000 clones listed, 72% were seen once; the top ten hold 20% to 25%. This clone is a singleton in its sample. The specimen was peripheral blood. The sequence was obtained from a woman aged 55-69 years in a cohort sampled during active or convalescent COVID-19.

The CDR3 bases are TGTGCCAGCAGTGATAGCTCCTATAATTCACCCCTCCACTTT. Residues: CASSDSSYNSPLHF. The V and J genes are TRBV25-1 and TRBJ1-6, with D unresolved. This CDR3 is 14 amino acids long. CDR1 MGHDK and CDR2 SYGVNS come from the germline V gene. The V and J ends lost 3 bases and 0 bases respectively, with 3 bases between them.